The rows below give T cell receptor beta chains drawn from one sample of a study of regulatory T cells in long-lasting Graves disease. Using its own MiXCR run on the multiplex PCR reads, TCRdb lists one record per CDR3 protein. This sample has a few hundred thousand distinct CDR3 sequences; roughly 25% occur once, and the top ten carry around 30%. This specimen was peripheral blood mononuclear cells (PBMCs), taken when the disease was refractory, from a patient treated with antithyroid drugs. Receptor source: a middle-aged woman with Graves disease. Each CDR3 is given with its conserved first and last residue.

TRBV25-1	TRBJ2-7	CASSAGKTGGYEQYF
TRBV28	TRBJ2-5	CASSSPGHPSETQYF
TRBV12-3/TRBV12-4	TRBJ2-5	CASTWWGAETQYF
TRBV27	TRBJ1-4	CASRPERRGKVNEKLFF
TRBV29-1	TRBJ2-7	CSVGEGAYEQYF
TRBV10-3	TRBJ2-4	CAISSGIGVIQYF
TRBV28	TRBJ2-2	CASRGQGTNTGELFF
TRBV20-1	TRBJ2-1	CSADRKRERGNEQFF
TRBV12-3/TRBV12-4	TRBJ2-3	CASKPGLAGDTQYF
TRBV11-2	TRBJ1-6	CASSLAALRNSPLHF
TRBV19	TRBJ1-2	CASSFAANYGYTF
TRBV12-3/TRBV12-4	TRBJ2-5	CASSLGPAGAWETQYF
TRBV29-1	TRBJ1-1	CSAEGGDTEAFF
TRBV20-1	TRBJ1-5	CSARYGTVYSNQPQHF
TRBV12-3/TRBV12-4	TRBJ2-1	CASSLAYQLVNEQFF
TRBV10-3	TRBJ2-2	CAISEFMATSGRNTGELFF
TRBV10-3	TRBJ1-2	CAISDRGYGYTF
TRBV2	TRBJ2-7	CASSDPGQSPGTLYF
TRBV7-9	TRBJ2-2	CASSLSTSGPNTGELFF
TRBV4-1	TRBJ2-7	CASSQDFPHERSRGYEQYF
TRBV5-6	TRBJ1-2	CASSLGQGSYGYTF
TRBV28	TRBJ2-5	CASSNRGTSGRAAQETQCF
TRBV28	TRBJ1-3	CASTGPGNTIYF
TRBV11-2	TRBJ2-4	CASSLRLSGTQNIQYF
TRBV3-1	TRBJ1-1	CASSQDKANTEAFF
TRBV7-3	TRBJ2-2	CASSLTRLMAGGTGELVF
TRBV20-1	TRBJ2-3	CSATKTGDDTQYF
TRBV18	TRBJ2-5	CASSPPLGSQETQYF
TRBV20-1	TRBJ2-2	CSARDLTGGDTGELFF
TRBV18	TRBJ1-6	CASSTGRGNSPLHF
TRBV29-1	TRBJ2-5	CSVEGARGKQETQYF
TRBV5-1	TRBJ2-5	CASSFDRFQETQYF
TRBV12-3/TRBV12-4	TRBJ2-7	CASSRSLLAGGPREQYF
TRBV4-1	TRBJ2-5	CASSQGSSGPETQYF
TRBV10-3	TRBJ2-7	CAISELESWDSTYEQYF
TRBV5-1	TRBJ1-1	CASSLGTGGLTEAFF
TRBV20-1	TRBJ1-5	CSARGGGNQPQHF
TRBV30	TRBJ2-7	CAWRYSGRGYEQYF
TRBV20-1	TRBJ1-5	CSAREGQRNQPQHF
TRBV28	TRBJ2-5	CASSSAQGPQETQYF
TRBV5-6	TRBJ2-7	CASSAGLAGDTYEQYF
TRBV28	TRBJ2-1	CASSRLAGSSYNEQFF
TRBV12-3/TRBV12-4	TRBJ2-5	CASSFEMLAGGPETQYF
TRBV15	TRBJ2-7	CATSRVHRDRVLAGPNSYEQYF
TRBV10-3	TRBJ1-4	CAISESLVATNEKLFF
TRBV12-5	TRBJ1-1	CASGLVLPGRNTEAFF
TRBV19	TRBJ2-5	CASSIAWREGETQYF
TRBV29-1	TRBJ1-1	CSVVGTGALTEAFF
TRBV9	TRBJ1-4	CASSFRQGPEKLFF
TRBV30	TRBJ2-7	CAWKGGVDYEQYF
TRBV5-1	TRBJ2-5	CASSWTSGRYQETQYF